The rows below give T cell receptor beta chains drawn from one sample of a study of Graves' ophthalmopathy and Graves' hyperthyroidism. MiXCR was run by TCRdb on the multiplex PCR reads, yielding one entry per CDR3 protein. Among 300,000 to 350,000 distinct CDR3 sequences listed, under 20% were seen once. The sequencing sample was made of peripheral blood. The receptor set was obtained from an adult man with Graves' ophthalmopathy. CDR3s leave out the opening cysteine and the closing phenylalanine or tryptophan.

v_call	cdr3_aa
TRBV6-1	ASSGGTVGNSPLH
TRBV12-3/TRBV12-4	ASSWQGQGYT
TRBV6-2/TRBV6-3	ASSTPDSSNQPQH
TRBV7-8	ASSLVVLAGSSSYEQY
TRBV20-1	SARDGLRPWNTEAF
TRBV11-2	ASSRLGYEQY
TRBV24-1	ATSDLGEPYEQY
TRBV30	AWSVRAHGYT
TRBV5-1	ASSQGQPYSGNTIY
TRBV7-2	ASSYSGGSSYNEQF
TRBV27	ASSLAGHSGGYT
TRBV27	ASSRRGLAGVIYEQY
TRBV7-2	ASNHQGQGKNIQY
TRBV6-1	ASRLKGTSGGYT
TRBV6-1	ASSMPGNTEAF
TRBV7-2	ASSWAGQGGSPLH
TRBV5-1	ASSSPPRAGDVTEAF
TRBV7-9	ASSLAPTDNGYT
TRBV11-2	ASSLGTVLYSNQPQH
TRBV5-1	ASSLDRGRPDEQY
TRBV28	ASSLYMFSNQPQL
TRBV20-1	SARSRPPYGYT
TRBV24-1	ATSDFGQPQH
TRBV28	AEPGNTIY
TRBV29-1	SVARDGFTEAF
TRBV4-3	ASSQVEQNNSPLH
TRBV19	ASSKFGTDQETQY
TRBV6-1	ASSEAGGHDPSYEQY
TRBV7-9	ASSSTTGENTEAF
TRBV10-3	AISDKGGTHNYGYT
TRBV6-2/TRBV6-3	ASRRDRGLFYTEAF
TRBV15	ATSSQRGSETQY
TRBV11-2	ASRSRSASGGPGTQY
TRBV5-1	ASSPLTSEHTGELF
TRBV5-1	ASRAETNYGYT
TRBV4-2	ASSQEVVGGNQPQH
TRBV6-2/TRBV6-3	ASSYLESGYT
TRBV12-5	ASGQGGAETQY
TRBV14	ASSRSWDRDPSGHTEAF
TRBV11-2	ASSLGGTSFSQETQY
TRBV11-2	ASSLVRGPRANYGYT
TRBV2	ASSEEGQTQETQY
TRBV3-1	ASSQETGFNTEAF
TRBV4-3	ASSNSPLH
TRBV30	AWRRAGESYEQY
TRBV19	ASSIEGRSNYGYT
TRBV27	ASATGRGSYEQY